Below, 15 T cell receptor beta chains from the same sample are listed, as sequenced in a study of blood T cell repertoires in COVID-19. Repertoires were generated with immunoSEQ multiplex PCR, while TCRdb's copy carries only in-frame clones and drops some. The profile shows about 120,000 clones, 85% to 90% of them singletons. The sample consisted of peripheral blood. The source of these receptors is a woman aged 45-60 years with acute or convalescent COVID-19.

The chain uses TRBV5-1 and TRBJ2-5, with TRBD2 matching over 9 bases. There are 16 residues in the CDR3. Germline V gives CDR1 SGHRS, CDR2 YFSETQ. V gave up 0 bases and J gave up 3 bases; unmatched junction bases: 6. CDR3 loop: CASSLAGPSGEETQYF. The CDR3, as DNA: TGCGCCAGCAGCTTGGCCGGTCCTAGCGGGGAAGAGACCCAGTACTTC.

The sample holds one count of this clone. The J gene is TRBJ2-3, the V gene TRBV24-1; the match to TRBD1 covers 7 bases. Germline CDR1 is KGHDR and CDR2 is SFDVKD. This CDR3 contains 17 residues. After removal of 3 bases from V and 2 bases from J, the junction contained 10 bases not matched to a gene. Written as DNA, the CDR3 is TGTGCCACCAGTGATACCCGACAGGGCGCTAACACAGATACGCAGTATTTT. It translates to CATSDTRQGANTDTQYF.

The chain has TRBV30 and TRBJ2-2; D is ambiguous. The CDR3 runs 13 residues. The germline V gene has CDR1 GTSNPN and CDR2 SVGIG (reference sequence). V lost 3 bases and J 3 bases, leaving 8 bases between the germline ends. The CDR3 DNA sequence: TGTGCCTGGAGGGAACAGTACACCGGGGAGCTGTTTTTT. It yields the protein CAWREQYTGELFF.

The chain links TRBV3-1 (or the pseudogene TRBV3-2) to TRBJ2-7; 7 nucleotides line up with TRBD2. The ends lost 0 bases at V and 3 bases at J; junction bases unmatched: 5. This CDR3 has 15 residues. CDR1 and CDR2 (germline): LGHDT, YNNKEL (reference sequence). CDR3 coding DNA: TGTGCCAGCAGCCAAGACGGGGGGACGATCTACGAGCAGTACTTC. It yields the protein CASSQDGGTIYEQYF.

The chain links TRBV6-1 to TRBJ2-1; D is undetermined. CDR3 length: 10 amino acids. V dropped 3 bases and J dropped 9 bases, with 3 bases sitting between them. Germline V gene sequence: CDR1 MNHNS, CDR2 SASEGT. The CDR3 nucleotides read TGTGCCAGCAGTGACGGTGAGCAGTTCTTC. Protein product: CASSDGEQFF.

This chain connects TRBV28 to TRBJ2-3; tentative D call: TRBD1 (5 bases). The CDR3 consists of 14 residues. The V end was cut by 2 bases, the J end by 3 bases, with 9 bases between. The germline CDR1 and CDR2 sequences are MDHEN and SYDVKM. Here the CDR3 DNA reads TGTGCCAGCAGTTTAACAGGTTCAACAGATACGCAGTATTTT. Protein product: CASSLTGSTDTQYF.

This chain uses TRBV19 with TRBJ1-5; D uncertain. CDR3 size: 14 residues. Germline V CDR1 and CDR2: LNHDA, SQIVND (reference sequence). Trimming cost V 3 bases and J 8 bases, with 14 bases left between them. The CDR3 region is CASSIESWAKPQHF. DNA of the CDR3: TGTGCCAGTAGTATTGAGTCTTGGGCGAAGCCCCAGCATTTT.

The chain combines TRBV29-1 with TRBJ1-1; 8 positions agree with TRBD1. Germline trimming cut 8 bases from V and 0 bases from J; bases unmatched to any gene: 8. The CDR3 is made up of 14 amino acids. From germline, CDR1 is SQVTM and CDR2 ANQGSEA. CDR3 DNA: TGCAGCACCCCGGGACAGGCCATGAACACTGAAGCTTTCTTT. It encodes CSTPGQAMNTEAFF.

The table lists this clone with a count of one. The chain links TRBV2 to TRBJ1-5; TRBD1 might be the D (5 bases). This CDR3 spans 14 amino acids. The V gene's germline CDR1 is SNHLY and CDR2 FYNNEI. Trimming cost V 6 bases and J 3 bases, with 12 bases left between them. CDR3 DNA sequence: TGTGCCAGCAGCCAACAGGCGAACAATCAGCCCCAGCATTTT. Translating gives CASSQQANNQPQHF.

The rearrangement uses TRBV3-1 (or the pseudogene TRBV3-2) and TRBJ2-7, with 9 bases that match TRBD2. The CDR3 runs to 15 residues. V lost 4 bases to trimming and J lost 3 bases; unmatched junction nucleotides: 7. CDR1 LGHDT and CDR2 YNNKEL come from the germline V gene (reference sequence). CDR3 sequence: CASSLSLAGNYEQYF. DNA for the CDR3: TGTGCCAGCAGCCTCTCGCTAGCGGGGAACTACGAGCAGTACTTC.

This chain links TRBV29-1 with TRBJ2-1; 11 positions match TRBD2. Germline trimming cut 7 bases from V and 10 bases from J; bases unmatched to any gene: 12. The germline V gene has CDR1 SQVTM and CDR2 ANQGSEA. This CDR3 spans 14 amino acids. CDR3 sequence (DNA): TGCAGCGCCCGGGATAGCGGGAGGGCCAGGGAGCAGTTCTTC. Amino acid sequence: CSARDSGRAREQFF.

A single count supports this clone. V usage is TRBV30 and J usage is TRBJ2-4; a weak D match, TRBD2 (5 bases). Trimming removed 0 bases at V and 10 bases at J, with 22 bases between. There are 16 residues in the CDR3. CDR1 and CDR2 from the germline V gene are GTSNPN and SVGIG (reference sequence). The CDR3 protein is CAWSVQYAGLIGIQYF. DNA of the CDR3: TGTGCCTGGAGTGTACAATATGCGGGCTTAATAGGGATTCAGTACTTC.

V usage is TRBV7-9 and J usage is TRBJ1-6, with a possible D match to TRBD1 (5 bases). This CDR3 comprises 14 residues. Germline CDR1 and CDR2: SEHNR and FQNEAQ (reference sequence). Deletions cut 9 bases from V and 7 bases from J, with 16 bases between. The CDR3 spells CASSPGRINSPLHF. The CDR3 DNA follows: TGTGCCAGTTCCCCAGGGCGAATAAATTCACCCCTCCACTTT.

The chain is built from TRBV5-1 and TRBJ1-5; the D is unclear. Trimming left V 4 bases short and J 1 base short, with 9 bases between. Germline V gene sequence: CDR1 SGHRS, CDR2 YFSETQ. The CDR3 has 14 residues. The chain's CDR3 is CASSIGPSNQPQHF. CDR3 nucleotides: TGCGCCAGCAGCATTGGCCCCAGCAATCAGCCCCAGCATTTT. Full variable domain (remainder filled in from reference TRBV5-1 and TRBJ1-5): KAGVTQTPRYLIKTRGQQVTLSCSPISGHRSVSWYQQTPGQGLQFLFEYFSETQRNKGNFPGRFSGRQFSNSRSEMNVSTLELGDSALYLCASSIGPSNQPQHFGDGTRLSIL.

The J gene is TRBJ1-1, the V gene TRBV4-1; no firm D call. Trimming cost V 0 bases and J 5 bases, with 10 bases left between them. CDR1 and CDR2 (germline): MGHRA, YSYEKL. The CDR3 consists of 14 residues. CDR3 amino acids: CASSQERGVTEAFF. The CDR3 DNA reads as TGCGCCAGCAGCCAAGAACGTGGAGTGACTGAAGCTTTCTTT.